Shown below are 15 T cell receptor beta chains from a single sample sequenced in a study of cytomegalovirus exposure and HLA in healthy donors. Vbeta (60) and Jbeta (13) primers were used in the PCR. TCRdb's copy holds only in-frame clones and misses some; the assay was immunoSEQ multiplex PCR. This table has roughly 170,000 clones, roughly 71% appearing once. Sample: PBMCs. The receptors were sampled from a girl aged 5-17 years in good health and CMV-seronegative.

This chain connects TRBV5-6 to TRBJ1-5; the D gene is possibly TRBD1 (6 bases). Per germline, CDR1 SGHDT and CDR2 YYEEEE. The CDR3 consists of 14 residues. V was pared by 2 bases and J by 7 bases, with 13 bases between. The CDR3 loop reads CASSFMQGSQPQHF. CDR3 coding DNA: TGTGCCAGCAGCTTTATGCAGGGGAGCCAGCCCCAGCATTTT.

V is TRBV18 and J is TRBJ2-7; D remains ambiguous. Germline loops: CDR1 KGHSH, CDR2 LQKENI. V dropped 3 bases and J dropped 0 bases, with 15 bases sitting between them. There are 16 residues in the CDR3. CDR3 DNA: TGTGCCAGCTCACCGGCCCAGGTGGGTAGCTCCTACGAGCAGTACTTC. Translating it yields CASSPAQVGSSYEQYF. Variable domain in full (rest from reference TRBV18 and TRBJ2-7): NAGVMQNPRHLVRRRGQEARLRCSPMKGHSHVYWYRQLPEEGLKFMVYLQKENIIDESGMPKERFSAEFPKEGPSILRIQQVVRGDSAAYFCASSPAQVGSSYEQYFGPGTRLTVT.

This chain joins TRBV10-3 and TRBJ2-6; TRBD1 agrees at 7 bases. The CDR3 contains 17 residues. The germline V gene encodes CDR1 ENHRY and CDR2 SYGVKD. The V segment lost 2 bases and the J segment 2 bases; nucleotides outside the gene matches: 6. The DNA for the CDR3 is TGTGCCATCAGTGAGGTGAGAGGGGGCGCTGGGGCCAACGTCCTGACTTTC. Translating gives CAISEVRGGAGANVLTF.

The chain links TRBV18 to TRBJ2-7, with 7 positions matching TRBD1. CDR1 KGHSH and CDR2 LQKENI come from the germline V gene. The CDR3 extends over 13 amino acids. Unmatched junction bases numbered 3, after V lost 2 bases and J lost 5 bases. The CDR3 DNA is TGTGCCAGCTCACCAAGACAGGGAGACGAGCAGTACTTC. It yields the protein CASSPRQGDEQYF.

This chain connects TRBV2 to TRBJ1-2; D remains ambiguous. V was clipped by 3 bases and J by 2 bases, with 10 bases between them. This CDR3 has 14 residues. Per germline, CDR1 SNHLY and CDR2 FYNNEI. The chain's CDR3 is CASSEYSSNYGYTF. In nucleotides, the CDR3 is TGTGCCAGCAGTGAGTACAGTTCCAACTATGGCTACACCTTC.

The rearrangement links TRBV7-9 to TRBJ2-3, with TRBD2 identical over 10 bases. Per the germline V gene, CDR1 is SEHNR and CDR2 is FQNEAQ (reference sequence). The CDR3 runs 18 residues. V was clipped by 4 bases and J by 4 bases; unmatched bases: 14. In DNA form, the CDR3 reads TGTGCCAGCAGCTCCCAGGTTAGCGGGGGGCCGGTGGCAGATACGCAGTATTTT. Translating gives CASSSQVSGGPVADTQYF.

This clone showed up just a few times. The chain has TRBV4-1 and TRBJ2-3; D unresolved. The V gene lost 0 bases and the J gene lost 2 bases, with 6 bases spanning the gap. The CDR3 runs 14 residues. Germline CDR1 and CDR2: MGHRA and YSYEKL. The CDR3, as DNA: TGCGCCAGCAGCCAAGAACTAACCACAGATACGCAGTATTTT. Its protein is CASSQELTTDTQYF.

About this clone: Other nucleotide sequences in the sample specify the same CDR3. This rearrangement joins TRBV5-6 to TRBJ1-2; D gene unclear. CDR1 is SGHDT and CDR2 is YYEEEE in the germline V gene. The CDR3 contains 13 residues. Between the trimmed V and J ends, which lost 0 bases and 2 bases, there was a span of 5 bases. The CDR3 region is CASSLAGNYGYTF. The CDR3 region has the DNA TGTGCCAGCAGCTTGGCGGGGAACTATGGCTACACCTTC.

The chain carries TRBV27 and TRBJ2-5; D is possibly TRBD2 (5 bases). The germline V and J ends were trimmed by 5 bases and 4 bases, with 11 bases remaining between them. This CDR3 contains 13 residues. The germline V gene has CDR1 MNHEY and CDR2 SMNVEV (reference sequence). The CDR3 nucleotides are TGTGCCAGCAGTCCCGGGGTGGGAGAGACCCAGTACTTC. Amino acids: CASSPGVGETQYF.

The chain recombines TRBV7-6 with TRBJ1-5, with D tentatively TRBD1 (5 bases). V shed 1 base and J shed 11 bases, with 15 bases lying between them. The CDR3 is made up of 14 amino acids. Germline V gene data show CDR1 as SGHVS and CDR2 as FNYEAQ. The CDR3 sequence: CASSLELGQGAQHF. The CDR3 bases are TGTGCCAGCAGCTTAGAACTGGGGCAAGGGGCCCAGCATTTT.

The rearrangement links TRBV19 to TRBJ2-5; perhaps TRBD1 as D (5 bases). Trimming stripped 3 bases from V and 6 bases from J, with 11 bases between. From germline, CDR1 is LNHDA and CDR2 SQIVND (reference sequence). CDR3 length: 13 amino acids. The CDR3 loop reads CASSISREKTQYF. The CDR3 DNA reads TGTGCCAGTAGTATTTCCAGGGAAAAGACCCAGTACTTC.

The gene calls are TRBV14 and TRBJ2-1, with D possibly matching TRBD2 (6 bases). V gave up 4 bases and J gave up 0 bases, with 13 bases separating them. This CDR3 contains 16 residues. The germline CDR1 and CDR2 sequences are SGHDN and FVKESK. CDR3 coding DNA: TGTGCCAGCAGCCCCTATAGCGGCAGCTCCTACAATGAGCAGTTCTTC. Amino acid sequence: CASSPYSGSSYNEQFF.

This clone is a singleton in its sample. This chain links TRBV7-6 with TRBJ2-6, with 8 bases that match TRBD2. V was pared by 1 base and J by 1 base, with 6 bases of the junction left unmatched. This CDR3 is built from 18 residues. Germline-derived CDR1 and CDR2 are SGHVS and FNYEAQ. The CDR3 DNA reads as TGTGCCAGCAGCTTAGTTGGACTAGCATTTTCTGGGGCCAACGTCCTGACTTTC. Encoded protein: CASSLVGLAFSGANVLTF.

The chain joins TRBV4-2 to TRBJ2-1; 8 bases align to TRBD2. Germline V gives CDR1 LGHNA, CDR2 YNFKEQ. CDR3 length: 15 residues. V shed 3 bases and J 2 bases; nucleotides not matched to a gene: 3. The CDR3 DNA sequence: TGTGCCAGCAGCCAGAGCGGGGGTACCTACAATGAGCAGTTCTTC. Translated, it gives CASSQSGGTYNEQFF.

J is TRBJ1-4 and V is TRBV11-2; no definite D call. Germline CDR1 SGHAT, CDR2 FQNNGV. Trimming took off 8 bases at V and 8 bases at J, with 18 bases between the two ends. This CDR3 is 14 amino acids long. This CDR3 reads CASSSPALGEKLFF. DNA for the CDR3: TGTGCCAGCTCCTCCCCAGCGCTAGGAGAAAAACTGTTTTTT. Using reference TRBV11-2 and TRBJ1-4 for the parts outside the CDR3, the full variable domain is EAGVAQSPRYKIIEKRQSVAFWCNPISGHATLYWYQQILGQGPKLLIQFQNNGVVDDSQLPKDRFSAERLKGVDSTLKIQPAKLEDSAVYLCASSSPALGEKLFFGSGTQLSVL.